This T cell receptor beta chain came from a study of T cell repertoires in cytomegalovirus infection. This clonotype was seen only a few times. Its antigen is undetermined. TCRdb redid the calling of the reads with MiXCR, one entry per CDR3 protein. This table has approximately 1,000,000 distinct CDR3 sequences, under 40% appearing once. The CDR3 extends over 12 amino acids. CDR1 SGHVS and CDR2 FQNEAQ come from the germline V gene. V lost 3 bases and J 5 bases, leaving 7 bases between the germline ends. This receptor was obtained from a human donor in good health (CMV status not recorded). Some clones in this sample may be carry-over from other donors' samples. The chain combines TRBV7-8 with TRBJ2-5; D is undetermined. Sequencing used cultured CD8+ T cells from PBMCs, obtained from culture after CMV antigen stimulation. The CDR3 DNA sequence: TGTGCCAGCAGCTTTAGGATGGAGACCCAGTACTTC. It codes for CASSFRMETQYF. Complete variable domain (other parts from reference TRBV7-8 and TRBJ2-5): GAGVSQSPRYKVAKRGQDVALRCDPISGHVSLFWYQQALGQGPEFLTYFQNEAQLDKSGLPSDRFFAERPEGSVSTLKIQRTQQEDSAVYLCASSFRMETQYFGPGTRLLVL.